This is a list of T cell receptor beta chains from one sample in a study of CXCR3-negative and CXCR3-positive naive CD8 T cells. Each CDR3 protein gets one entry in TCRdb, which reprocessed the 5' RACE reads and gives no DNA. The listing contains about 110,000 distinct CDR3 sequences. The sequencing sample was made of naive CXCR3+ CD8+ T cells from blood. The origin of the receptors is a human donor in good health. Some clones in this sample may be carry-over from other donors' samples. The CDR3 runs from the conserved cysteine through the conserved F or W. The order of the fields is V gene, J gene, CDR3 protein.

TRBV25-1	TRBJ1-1	CASSDQEDRGKWYTEAFF
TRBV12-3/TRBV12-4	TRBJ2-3	CASSQEWDTQYF
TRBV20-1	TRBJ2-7	CSARDSGTSGSAVDEQYF
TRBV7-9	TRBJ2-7	CASSPLGTEQYF
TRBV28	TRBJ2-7	CASSWGQGGEQYF
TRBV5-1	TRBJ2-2	CASSSSSPTGELFF
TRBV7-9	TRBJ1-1	CASIIIPGQVDTEAFF
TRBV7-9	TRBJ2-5	CASSPPGETQYF
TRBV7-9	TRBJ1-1	CASSSSLNTEAFF
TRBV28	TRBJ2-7	CASRFTSGELLEQYF
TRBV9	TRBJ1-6	CASSVEGSGGNNSPLHF
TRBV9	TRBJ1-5	CASSGGAGTSNQPQHF